These T cell receptor beta chains were read from a single sample in a study of blood T cell repertoires in COVID-19. TCRdb's copy holds only in-frame clones and misses some; the assay was immunoSEQ multiplex PCR. The profile covers approximately 330,000 clones, with about nine tenths appearing a single time and more than 7.5% taken by the ten largest. The specimen was peripheral blood. These receptors were obtained from a young man with COVID-19, enrolled during active disease. CDR3s include the opening cysteine and the closing phenylalanine or tryptophan. Fields, in order: clone size, V gene, J gene, D gene, CDR3 DNA, CDR3 protein. D genes are given only for firm matches. Clone size is given for some rows only: seen once, a few or many times, or a class if the clone is expanded.

clone size: .; V gene: TRBV7-3; J gene: TRBJ2-2; D gene: TRBD2; CDR3 DNA: TGTGCCAGCAGCTTAGGAGTCCAGCGGGGGCGCGGGGAGCTGTTTTTT; CDR3 protein: CASSLGVQRGRGELFF
clone size: .; V gene: TRBV7-9; J gene: TRBJ2-7; D gene: TRBD1; CDR3 DNA: TGTGCCAGCACCATAGACAGGGATACCTACGAGCAGTACTTC; CDR3 protein: CASTIDRDTYEQYF
clone size: .; V gene: TRBV14; J gene: TRBJ2-7; D gene: .; CDR3 DNA: TGTGCCAGCAGCCAGGGATGGGCGGGGGAGCAGTACTTC; CDR3 protein: CASSQGWAGEQYF
clone size: once; V gene: TRBV9; J gene: TRBJ2-7; D gene: TRBD1; CDR3 DNA: TGTGCCAGCAGCGTAGCTCCAGGACAGGGGCCAGCATGGACCTTCGAGCAGTACTTC; CDR3 protein: CASSVAPGQGPAWTFEQYF
clone size: .; V gene: TRBV7-2; J gene: TRBJ2-3; D gene: TRBD1; CDR3 DNA: TGTGCCAGCAGCCGGGACAGGGGATCAGATACGCAGTATTTT; CDR3 protein: CASSRDRGSDTQYF
clone size: .; V gene: TRBV10-3; J gene: TRBJ2-7; D gene: TRBD2; CDR3 DNA: TGTGCCATCAGTGAGGGGGGGGACGGATTCTACGAGCAGTACTTC; CDR3 protein: CAISEGGDGFYEQYF
clone size: .; V gene: TRBV11-2; J gene: TRBJ2-3; D gene: TRBD1; CDR3 DNA: TGTGCCAGCAGCTATACTACAGGGGTAGCATCCCTTACGCAGTATTTT; CDR3 protein: CASSYTTGVASLTQYF
clone size: .; V gene: TRBV4-3; J gene: TRBJ1-4; D gene: TRBD1; CDR3 DNA: TGCGCCAGCAGCCAAGCAGGGACAGCTAATGAAAAACTGTTTTTT; CDR3 protein: CASSQAGTANEKLFF
clone size: once; V gene: TRBV7-3; J gene: TRBJ1-1; D gene: TRBD1; CDR3 DNA: TGTGCCAGCAGCACTCAGGGGGGCACTGAAGCTTTCTTT; CDR3 protein: CASSTQGGTEAFF
clone size: .; V gene: TRBV21-1; J gene: TRBJ2-5; D gene: .; CDR3 DNA: TGTGCCAGCAGCAAATGTTTGGGGGGAACAGAGACCCAGTACTTC; CDR3 protein: CASSKCLGGTETQYF
clone size: once; V gene: TRBV6-2/TRBV6-3; J gene: TRBJ1-1; D gene: TRBD1; CDR3 DNA: TGTGCCAGCAGTTACGGGCGGACAGGCTTGAACACTGAAGCTTTCTTT; CDR3 protein: CASSYGRTGLNTEAFF
clone size: .; V gene: TRBV5-4; J gene: TRBJ1-4; D gene: .; CDR3 DNA: TGTGCCAGCAGCTTGGGGGCTACGGGATTTCGGGAAAAACTGTTTTTT; CDR3 protein: CASSLGATGFREKLFF
clone size: once; V gene: TRBV24-1; J gene: TRBJ2-1; D gene: TRBD2; CDR3 DNA: TGTGCCACCAGTGATCCTAGCGGGGCCACGCGAAACTACAATGAGCAGTTCTTC; CDR3 protein: CATSDPSGATRNYNEQFF
clone size: .; V gene: TRBV5-1; J gene: TRBJ2-1; D gene: TRBD2; CDR3 DNA: TGCGCCAGCAGTCGGGAGAGCGGGGGTGGAGCGAATGAGCAGTTCTTC; CDR3 protein: CASSRESGGGANEQFF
clone size: few; V gene: TRBV7-7; J gene: TRBJ2-7; D gene: .; CDR3 DNA: TGTGCCAGCAGCTCCGACGGAACTAGGGAGCAGTACTTC; CDR3 protein: CASSSDGTREQYF
clone size: .; V gene: TRBV5-1; J gene: TRBJ2-1; D gene: .; CDR3 DNA: TGCGCCAGCAGCTTTATACCGGGACATGACAATGAGCAGTTCTTC; CDR3 protein: CASSFIPGHDNEQFF
clone size: once; V gene: TRBV10-3; J gene: TRBJ1-1; D gene: .; CDR3 DNA: TGTGCCATCAGAGGGGGGGCATACACTGAAGCTTTCTTT; CDR3 protein: CAIRGGAYTEAFF
clone size: .; V gene: TRBV5-1; J gene: TRBJ2-2; D gene: TRBD1; CDR3 DNA: TGCGCCAGCAGCCCGGGACAGAGGAGCACCGGGGAGCTGTTTTTT; CDR3 protein: CASSPGQRSTGELFF
clone size: .; V gene: TRBV6-5; J gene: TRBJ2-7; D gene: .; CDR3 DNA: TGTGCCAGCAGGTCGGACACCACCAATAACTACGAGCAGTACTTC; CDR3 protein: CASRSDTTNNYEQYF
clone size: .; V gene: TRBV19; J gene: TRBJ1-5; D gene: .; CDR3 DNA: TGTGCCAGTAGTACGATCCGAACAGGGAGTCATCAGCCCCAGCATTTT; CDR3 protein: CASSTIRTGSHQPQHF
clone size: .; V gene: TRBV7-2; J gene: TRBJ2-3; D gene: TRBD2; CDR3 DNA: TGTGCCAGCAGCAAAACTATAGCGGGAGGCGATACGCAGTATTTT; CDR3 protein: CASSKTIAGGDTQYF
clone size: .; V gene: TRBV7-2; J gene: TRBJ2-3; D gene: .; CDR3 DNA: TGTGCCAGCAGCCCTGATCCCCTAATCGGCACAGATACGCAGTATTTT; CDR3 protein: CASSPDPLIGTDTQYF
clone size: .; V gene: TRBV12-1; J gene: TRBJ2-3; D gene: .; CDR3 DNA: TGTGCCAGCAGCTTTGCCCTTAGGGACAGGGGGGAGACAGATACGCAGTATTTT; CDR3 protein: CASSFALRDRGETDTQYF
clone size: once; V gene: TRBV5-5; J gene: TRBJ2-7; D gene: TRBD2; CDR3 DNA: TGTGCCAGCAGCCAAAACCCTGCTAGCGGGAGGGCCCACGAGCAGTACTTC; CDR3 protein: CASSQNPASGRAHEQYF
clone size: .; V gene: TRBV10-3; J gene: TRBJ2-3; D gene: .; CDR3 DNA: TGTGCCATCACTCCGGGACTCTACACAGATACGCAGTATTTT; CDR3 protein: CAITPGLYTDTQYF
clone size: .; V gene: TRBV21-1; J gene: TRBJ2-5; D gene: .; CDR3 DNA: TGTGCCACCCGGGACAGGGTACAAGAGACCCAGTACTTC; CDR3 protein: CATRDRVQETQYF
clone size: .; V gene: TRBV28; J gene: TRBJ2-2; D gene: .; CDR3 DNA: TGTGCCAGCAGTTTCTCTAGCGAAGGATTAAGCACCGGGGAGCTGTTTTTT; CDR3 protein: CASSFSSEGLSTGELFF
clone size: .; V gene: TRBV27; J gene: TRBJ2-3; D gene: TRBD1; CDR3 DNA: TGTGCCAGCAGCCTAGACAGGGGGACCTACACAGATACGCAGTATTTT; CDR3 protein: CASSLDRGTYTDTQYF
clone size: .; V gene: TRBV11-2; J gene: TRBJ2-1; D gene: .; CDR3 DNA: TGTGCCAGCAGCCGACTCTCATACTACAATGAGCAGTTCTTC; CDR3 protein: CASSRLSYYNEQFF
clone size: .; V gene: TRBV24-1; J gene: TRBJ2-1; D gene: TRBD2; CDR3 DNA: TGTGCCACCAGTATAGCGGGAGGGTACTACAATGAGCAGTTCTTC; CDR3 protein: CATSIAGGYYNEQFF
clone size: .; V gene: TRBV21-1; J gene: TRBJ2-7; D gene: .; CDR3 DNA: TGTGCCAGCAGCAAAGCGCAGCGGGACTACGAGCAGTACTTC; CDR3 protein: CASSKAQRDYEQYF
clone size: once; V gene: TRBV7-3; J gene: TRBJ2-3; D gene: TRBD2; CDR3 DNA: TGTGCCAGCAGCTTGGGACTAGCGGGAGATACAGATACGCAGTATTTT; CDR3 protein: CASSLGLAGDTDTQYF
clone size: .; V gene: TRBV5-5; J gene: TRBJ1-2; D gene: .; CDR3 DNA: TGTGCCAGCAGCTTGCAAGCAGGGGTTCCCTATGGCTACACCTTC; CDR3 protein: CASSLQAGVPYGYTF
clone size: .; V gene: TRBV7-3; J gene: TRBJ2-3; D gene: TRBD2; CDR3 DNA: TGTGCCAGCAGCTTACAGGGGGCAGGACTAGCGGGAGGGCCAACAGATACGCAGTATTTT; CDR3 protein: CASSLQGAGLAGGPTDTQYF
clone size: .; V gene: TRBV2; J gene: TRBJ2-2; D gene: TRBD2; CDR3 DNA: TGTGCCAGCAGTGCCCCACGGAGCGGGAGGGCCTCCCTGAACACCGGGGAGCTGTTTTTT; CDR3 protein: CASSAPRSGRASLNTGELFF
clone size: .; V gene: TRBV10-3; J gene: TRBJ1-1; D gene: TRBD1; CDR3 DNA: TGTGCCTCCCGTTGGGACAGGGATGGCACTGAAGCTTTCTTT; CDR3 protein: CASRWDRDGTEAFF
clone size: .; V gene: TRBV5-1; J gene: TRBJ2-7; D gene: TRBD1; CDR3 DNA: TGCGCCAGCAGCTTATCAACCGGGACAGCCTACGAGCAGTACTTC; CDR3 protein: CASSLSTGTAYEQYF
clone size: .; V gene: TRBV5-4; J gene: TRBJ1-4; D gene: TRBD1; CDR3 DNA: TGTGCCAGCAGCTCAAGCCCGGGACAGTCGGAAAAACTGTTTTTT; CDR3 protein: CASSSSPGQSEKLFF
clone size: .; V gene: TRBV6-5; J gene: TRBJ1-2; D gene: TRBD1; CDR3 DNA: TGTGCCAGCAACCACAGGGGGGAAGGCTATGGCTACACCTTC; CDR3 protein: CASNHRGEGYGYTF
clone size: few; V gene: TRBV6-5; J gene: TRBJ2-7; D gene: TRBD1; CDR3 DNA: TGTGCCAGCAGTACGACAGGGTCCTACGAGCAGTACTTC; CDR3 protein: CASSTTGSYEQYF
clone size: .; V gene: TRBV7-2; J gene: TRBJ1-1; D gene: .; CDR3 DNA: TGTGCCAGCAGCCCGTCTTTAGGGGGGAACACTGAAGCTTTCTTT; CDR3 protein: CASSPSLGGNTEAFF
clone size: once; V gene: TRBV15; J gene: TRBJ1-5; D gene: .; CDR3 DNA: TGTGCCACCAGCAGAGATCTTCCTCCGGTTCAGCCCCAGCATTTT; CDR3 protein: CATSRDLPPVQPQHF
clone size: .; V gene: TRBV9; J gene: TRBJ2-5; D gene: .; CDR3 DNA: TGTGCCAGCAGCGTAGGTACAGACCTCTCAGCCCAAGAGACCCAGTACTTC; CDR3 protein: CASSVGTDLSAQETQYF
clone size: .; V gene: TRBV4-3; J gene: TRBJ1-4; D gene: .; CDR3 DNA: TGCGCCAGCAGCCAAAATCCACAGGGAAATCGTGAAAAACTGTTTTTT; CDR3 protein: CASSQNPQGNREKLFF
clone size: .; V gene: TRBV6-2/TRBV6-3; J gene: TRBJ2-3; D gene: .; CDR3 DNA: TGTGCCAGCAGTACCCCCGGACAGCCAGATACGCAGTATTTT; CDR3 protein: CASSTPGQPDTQYF